A single sample is the source of the 26 T cell receptor beta chains below, sequenced in a study of cytomegalovirus exposure and HLA in healthy donors. Some clones are missing from TCRdb's copy, which holds only in-frame ones; the method was immunoSEQ multiplex PCR. The sample includes approximately 99,000 clones, approximately 94% seen only once; the top ten take 0.67%. The specimen was PBMCs. Receptors originate from a woman aged 18-29 years in good health and CMV-seronegative.

This chain joins TRBV6-1 and TRBJ2-7; D gene ambiguous. V was clipped by 5 bases and J by 5 bases, with 16 bases between them. This CDR3 contains 14 residues. The germline CDR1 and CDR2 sequences are MNHNS and SASEGT. In nucleotides, the CDR3 is TGTGCCAGCAGTTTCCAAGCTCCCAGCGACGAGCAGTACTTC. This codes for CASSFQAPSDEQYF.

The chain is built from TRBV27 and TRBJ2-7; the D gene is possibly TRBD1 (6 bases). CDR1 is MNHEY and CDR2 is SMNVEV in the germline V gene (reference sequence). V gave up 6 bases and J gave up 1 base, with 16 bases separating them. There are 15 residues in the CDR3. The CDR3 nucleotides read TGTGCCAGCAGCCCCCCCGGGACACCTTCCTACGAGCAGTACTTC. Translated, it gives CASSPPGTPSYEQYF.

V gene TRBV4-2 combines with J gene TRBJ1-4, with 10 bases aligning to TRBD1. Losses at the gene ends were 4 bases for V and 7 bases for J; bases not matched to a gene: 12. CDR3 size: 17 residues. Germline-derived CDR1 and CDR2 are LGHNA and YNFKEQ. CDR3 sequence (DNA): TGTGCCAGCAGCCCGGCGGGACAGGGGATAGTAGGTGAAAAACTGTTTTTT. This gives the protein CASSPAGQGIVGEKLFF.

The V and J genes are TRBV6-6 and TRBJ1-1; D may be TRBD1 (5 bases). This CDR3 is 13 amino acids long. The germline CDR1 and CDR2 sequences are MNHNY and SVGAGI (reference sequence). Trimming cost V 2 bases and J 3 bases, with 7 bases left between them. The CDR3 is CASSYQGDTEAFF. CDR3 coding DNA: TGTGCCAGCAGTTACCAAGGGGACACTGAAGCTTTCTTT.

The rearrangement uses TRBV4-3 and TRBJ1-2, with 9 positions matching TRBD1. The CDR3 has 13 residues. The germline V gene encodes CDR1 LGHNA and CDR2 YSLEER. J lost 8 bases, V lost 5 bases, and 6 bases had no gene match. CDR3 nucleotides: TGCGCCAGCAGCTCACGACAGGGGGGAGGCTACACCTTC. This codes for CASSSRQGGGYTF.

This clone was observed once. The rearrangement joins TRBV15 to TRBJ1-2; TRBD1 matches 9 bases. V lost 0 bases and J lost 7; bases outside the gene matches: 6. The CDR3 totals 15 residues. Germline V gene sequence: CDR1 LNHNV, CDR2 YYDKDF (reference sequence). CDR3 in DNA: TGTGCCACCAGCAGAGATGGGGACAGGGCTTCTGGCTACACCTTC. Translation gives CATSRDGDRASGYTF.

The V call is TRBV9, the J call TRBJ2-7; D unclear. CDR3 length equals 13 residues. Germline lookup yields CDR1 SGDLS and CDR2 YYNGEE. Trimming pared 5 bases from V and 0 bases from J, leaving 9 bases between. The CDR3, as DNA: TGTGCCAGCAGGGAGTATAGCTCCTACGAGCAGTACTTC. This gives the protein CASREYSSYEQYF.

The gene calls are TRBV5-5 and TRBJ2-1; D is uncertain. The CDR3 extends over 14 amino acids. The V gene lost 1 base and the J gene lost 3 bases, with 8 bases spanning the gap. The germline gives CDR1 SGHKS, CDR2 YYEKEE (reference sequence). CDR3: CASSLTSLYNEQFF. As DNA, the CDR3 is TGTGCCAGCAGCTTGACTTCACTCTACAATGAGCAGTTCTTC.

The chain is built from TRBV5-1 and TRBJ2-1, with a weak D call TRBD2 (5 bases). Germline V gene data show CDR1 as SGHRS and CDR2 as YFSETQ. Trimming took 4 bases from V and 4 from J, leaving 12 bases between them. The CDR3 totals 14 residues. This chain's CDR3 is CASSESGLYNEQFF. The CDR3 DNA follows: TGCGCCAGCAGCGAGTCGGGATTGTACAATGAGCAGTTCTTC.

The V call is TRBV11-3, the J call TRBJ2-1; TRBD2 might be the D (5 bases). Germline V gives CDR1 SGHNT, CDR2 YENEEA. The CDR3 is 15 amino acids. V lost 0 bases and J 0 bases, leaving 6 bases between the germline ends. CDR3 sequence: CASSLDGNSYNEQFF. As DNA, the CDR3 is TGTGCCAGCAGCTTAGACGGGAACTCCTACAATGAGCAGTTCTTC.

The gene calls are TRBV6-1 and TRBJ2-6; the D gene is possibly TRBD1 (5 bases). The germline V gene encodes CDR1 MNHNS and CDR2 SASEGT. V was pared by 0 bases and J by 0 bases, with 6 bases between. The CDR3 loop spans 16 amino acids. The CDR3 DNA reads TGTGCCAGCAGTGAAGCCCAGGGCTCTGGGGCCAACGTCCTGACTTTC. Translating gives CASSEAQGSGANVLTF.

This chain uses TRBV6-1 with TRBJ1-1; D perhaps matches TRBD1 (5 bases). The germline V gene encodes CDR1 MNHNS and CDR2 SASEGT. The CDR3 sequence is 14 residues long. Trimming removed 2 bases at V and 4 bases at J, with 11 bases between. The CDR3 reads CASSELPGFTEAFF. For the CDR3, the DNA is TGTGCCAGCAGTGAATTGCCAGGGTTCACTGAAGCTTTCTTT.

The V call is TRBV15, the J call TRBJ2-1; TRBD2 matches at 11 bases. V shed 8 bases, J shed 3 bases, and the junction held 0 bases outside the gene matches. The CDR3 consists of 13 residues. The germline V gene has CDR1 LNHNV and CDR2 YYDKDF (reference sequence). The CDR3 DNA reads TGTGCCACCGGACTAGCGGGCTACAATGAGCAGTTCTTC. This sequence encodes CATGLAGYNEQFF.

The chain joins TRBV6-5 to TRBJ1-1, with 10 nucleotides matching TRBD1. J gave up 8 bases and V 0 bases, and 6 bases lay outside the gene matches. CDR3 size: 15 residues. Germline V gives CDR1 MNHEY, CDR2 SVGAGI. CDR3 sequence reads: CASSYSGDRGPEAFF. The CDR3 DNA reads as TGTGCCAGCAGTTACTCTGGGGACAGGGGACCAGAAGCTTTCTTT.

The chain joins TRBV4-3 to TRBJ1-3; no clear D. Germline assignment: CDR1 LGHNA and CDR2 YSLEER. With 1 base removed from V and 2 bases from J, the gap between germline ends came to 12 bases. The CDR3 length is 16 residues. The CDR3 DNA reads TGCGCCAGCAGCCAAGTTTATGGGCAGACTGGAAACACCATATATTTT. Its protein is CASSQVYGQTGNTIYF.

The rearrangement uses TRBV7-9 and TRBJ1-1, with 8 bases fitting TRBD1. The CDR3 sequence is 17 residues long. Trimming at V came to 1 base and at J to 0 bases, leaving 7 bases not matched to a gene. From germline, CDR1 is SEHNR and CDR2 FQNEAQ (reference sequence). The CDR3 sequence is CASSLVGTGPMNTEAFF. CDR3 DNA: TGTGCCAGCAGCTTAGTAGGGACAGGACCGATGAACACTGAAGCTTTCTTT.

Notes on this clone: Within the sample, other DNA sequences also encode this same CDR3. The chain uses TRBV7-2 and TRBJ2-3; the match to TRBD2 covers 12 bases. The CDR3 runs 16 residues. Trimming removed 2 bases from V and 3 bases from J; junction bases left unmatched: 3. Germline V lookup: CDR1 SGHTA, CDR2 FQGNSA. CDR3 coding DNA: TGTGCCAGCAGCTTACTAGCGGGGGGGGGAACAGATACGCAGTATTTT. Translated: CASSLLAGGGTDTQYF. The full variable domain, in which reference TRBV7-2 and TRBJ2-3 provide the parts outside the CDR3, is GAGVSQSPSNKVTEKGKDVELRCDPISGHTALYWYRQSLGQGLEFLIYFQGNSAPDKSGLPSDRFSAERTGGSVSTLTIQRTQQEDSAVYLCASSLLAGGGTDTQYFGPGTRLTVL.

V and J are TRBV6-1 and TRBJ2-1; D is unresolved. Germline CDR1 is MNHNS and CDR2 is SASEGT. V was pared by 9 bases and J by 6 bases, with 15 bases between. The length of the CDR3 is 13 residues. CDR3 DNA sequence: TGTGCCAGTAAGTACAGTTGGGTCAATGAGCAGTTCTTC. The encoded protein is CASKYSWVNEQFF.

The gene calls are TRBV7-3 and TRBJ2-1; possible D gene TRBD1, 6 bases. The CDR3 sequence is 15 residues long. V gave up 5 bases and J gave up 0 bases, with 11 bases separating them. Per the germline V gene, CDR1 is SGHTA and CDR2 is FQGTGA. DNA of the CDR3: TGTGCCAGCAGCGACTTCAGGGGCTCCTACAATGAGCAGTTCTTC. Its translation: CASSDFRGSYNEQFF.

The count of this clone is one. This chain joins TRBV21-1 and TRBJ2-6; the D call TRBD1 from the table was never checked on the DNA. TRBV21-1 is flagged as a pseudogene. CDR3 length equals 15 residues. The DNA for the CDR3 is TGTGCCAGGATTCTTGGTAAGGACAGTCCGACGGTCCTGACTTTC. It encodes CARILGKDSPTVLTF.

V usage is TRBV18 and J usage is TRBJ2-2; perhaps TRBD2 as D (6 bases). The V end lost 3 bases, the J end lost 8 bases, and 13 bases lay between the germline ends. The CDR3 contains 14 residues. Per the germline V gene, CDR1 is KGHSH and CDR2 is LQKENI. CDR3: CASSPGLRAGELFF. The CDR3 bases are TGTGCCAGCTCACCGGGACTCCGTGCGGGGGAGCTGTTTTTT.

The chain uses TRBV18 and TRBJ1-1, with no clear D. The CDR3 spans 14 residues. V was clipped by 5 bases and J by 1 base, with 11 bases between them. Germline V CDR1 and CDR2: KGHSH, LQKENI. Here the CDR3 reads CASSASSGNTEAFF. The CDR3 bases are TGTGCCAGCTCAGCGAGTTCGGGGAACACTGAAGCTTTCTTT.

This clone was detected only once. The rearrangement joins TRBV27 to TRBJ1-6; no firm D call. The germline V gene has CDR1 MNHEY and CDR2 SMNVEV (reference sequence). Trimming stripped 0 bases from V and 7 bases from J, with 7 bases between. CDR3 size: 14 residues. The chain's CDR3 is CASSLSGVNSPLHF. The CDR3 nucleotides are TGTGCCAGCAGTTTATCCGGGGTAAATTCACCCCTCCACTTT.

The chain uses TRBV27 and TRBJ2-1, with 9 bases matching TRBD1. The trim removed 6 bases at V and 9 bases at J, leaving 24 bases unmatched. This CDR3 has 19 amino acids. Germline V gene sequence: CDR1 MNHEY, CDR2 SMNVEV (reference sequence). The CDR3 loop is CASRLTEAHTGGHRGEQFF. The DNA for the CDR3 is TGTGCCAGCAGGCTCACAGAGGCCCACACAGGGGGCCACCGGGGTGAGCAGTTCTTC.

This clone was observed once. The chain combines TRBV11-2 with TRBJ2-5, with TRBD2 as a possible D gene (5 bases). This CDR3 has 15 amino acids. Between the trimmed V and J ends, which lost 5 bases and 0 bases, there was a span of 13 bases. Germline CDR1 reads SGHAT; CDR2 reads FQNNGV. As DNA, the CDR3 is TGTGCCAGCAGCCCTCCGGGAAGTTACCAAGAGACCCAGTACTTC. This encodes CASSPPGSYQETQYF.

The V and J genes are TRBV27 and TRBJ1-1, with a possible D match to TRBD1 (5 bases). The CDR3 sequence is 13 residues long. V lost 6 bases and J lost 3, with 11 bases in between. Per the germline V gene, CDR1 is MNHEY and CDR2 is SMNVEV (reference sequence). The CDR3 coding sequence is TGTGCCAGCAGCCCAGGGTGGGACACTGAAGCTTTCTTT. Its protein is CASSPGWDTEAFF.